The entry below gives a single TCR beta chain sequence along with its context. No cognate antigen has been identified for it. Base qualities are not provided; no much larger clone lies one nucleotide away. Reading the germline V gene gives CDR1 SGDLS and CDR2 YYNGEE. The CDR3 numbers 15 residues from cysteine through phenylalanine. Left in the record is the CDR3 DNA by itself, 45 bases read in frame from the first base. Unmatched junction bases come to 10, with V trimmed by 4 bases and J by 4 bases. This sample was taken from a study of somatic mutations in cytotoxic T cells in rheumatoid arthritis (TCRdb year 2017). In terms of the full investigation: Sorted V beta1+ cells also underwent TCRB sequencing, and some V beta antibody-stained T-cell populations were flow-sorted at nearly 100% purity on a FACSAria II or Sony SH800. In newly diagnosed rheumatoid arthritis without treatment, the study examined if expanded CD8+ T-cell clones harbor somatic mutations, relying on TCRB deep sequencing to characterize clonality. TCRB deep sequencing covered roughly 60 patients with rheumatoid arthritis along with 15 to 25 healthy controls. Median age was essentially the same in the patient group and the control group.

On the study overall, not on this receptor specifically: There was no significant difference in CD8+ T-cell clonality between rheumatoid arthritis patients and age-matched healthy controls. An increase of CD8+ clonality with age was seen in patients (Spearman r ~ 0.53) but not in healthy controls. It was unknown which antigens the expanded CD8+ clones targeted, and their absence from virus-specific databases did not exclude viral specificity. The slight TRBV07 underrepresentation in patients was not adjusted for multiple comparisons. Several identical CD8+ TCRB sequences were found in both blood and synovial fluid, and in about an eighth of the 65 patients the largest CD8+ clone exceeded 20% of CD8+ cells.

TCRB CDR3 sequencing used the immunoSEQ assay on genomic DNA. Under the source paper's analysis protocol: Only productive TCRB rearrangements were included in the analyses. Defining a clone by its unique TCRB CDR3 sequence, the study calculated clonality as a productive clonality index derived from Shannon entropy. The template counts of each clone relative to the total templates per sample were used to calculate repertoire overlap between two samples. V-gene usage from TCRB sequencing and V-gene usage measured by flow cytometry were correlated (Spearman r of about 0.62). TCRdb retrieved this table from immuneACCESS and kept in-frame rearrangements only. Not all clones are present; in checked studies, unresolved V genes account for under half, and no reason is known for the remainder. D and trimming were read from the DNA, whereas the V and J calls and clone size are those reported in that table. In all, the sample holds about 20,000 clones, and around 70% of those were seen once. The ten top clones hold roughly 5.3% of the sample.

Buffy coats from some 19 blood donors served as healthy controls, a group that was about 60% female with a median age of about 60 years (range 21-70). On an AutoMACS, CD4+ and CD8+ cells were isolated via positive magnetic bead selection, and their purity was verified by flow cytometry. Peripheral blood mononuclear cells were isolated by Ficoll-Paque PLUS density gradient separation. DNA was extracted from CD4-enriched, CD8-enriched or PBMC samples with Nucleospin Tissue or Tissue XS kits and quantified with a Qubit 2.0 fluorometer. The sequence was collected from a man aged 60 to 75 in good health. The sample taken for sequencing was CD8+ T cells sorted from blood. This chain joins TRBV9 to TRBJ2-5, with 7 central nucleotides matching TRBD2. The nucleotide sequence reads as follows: TGTGCCAGCAGCTCGAGAGCGGGATCCGGAGAGACCCAGTACTTC. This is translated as CASSSRAGSGETQYF.